This T cell receptor (beta chain) was found in a study of T-cell reconstitution after alpha-beta-depleted transplantation in children. Study results and caveats: A year post-transplant, T-cell counts and diversity derived mostly from newly produced T cells. Day-60 TCRbeta diversity that was high in some patients was derived from surviving recipient T cells and thymic progenitors. About two months after transplant, alpha-beta T cells reportedly came from several hundred expanded graft clones.

The germline gives CDR1 SQVTM, CDR2 ANQGSEA. V shed 4 bases and J shed 4 bases, with 10 bases lying between them. This CDR3 contains 13 residues. This clonotype occurred many times. Its matching antigen is unknown. Unique molecular identifiers were incorporated when the TCRbeta library was constructed. TCRdb re-called the PCR reads through MiXCR, storing one row per CDR3 protein. The data contain about 300,000 distinct CDR3 sequences, roughly 7.8% of them seen just once; the ten biggest clones take up 9.1%. This specimen consisted of peripheral blood, obtained 360 days after TCRalphabeta/CD19-depleted stem cell transplant. This rearrangement joins TRBV29-1 to TRBJ2-2; the D is unclear. The clonotype comes from a female patient younger than 10 who had a stem cell transplant for Fanconi anemia, so the T cells may come from the graft donor. CDR3 nucleotides: TGCAGCGTTGTTAAATCAGGCACCGGGGAGCTGTTTTTT. Its protein product is CSVVKSGTGELFF.